This record concerns one T cell receptor beta chain sequence. CDR3 length: 15 residues. Looked up from germline, CDR1 is SGHRS and CDR2 is YFSETQ. Unmatched junction bases numbered 6, after V lost 2 bases and J lost 5 bases. The protocol was immunoSEQ multiplex PCR, while the TCRdb copy is restricted to in-frame clones and leaves out a portion. The sample has fewer than 70,000 clones; 75% to 90% are singletons. The data were obtained in a study of control samples from healthy donors and cancer patients. The clonotype comes from a man in his fifties or sixties with head and neck cancer. The genes are TRBV5-1 and TRBJ2-2; 7 bases align to TRBD2. The sequencing input was PBMCs. CDR3 in amino acids: CASSFQRGETGELFF. The DNA of the CDR3 is TGCGCCAGCAGCTTCCAACGGGGGGAGACCGGGGAGCTGTTTTTT.